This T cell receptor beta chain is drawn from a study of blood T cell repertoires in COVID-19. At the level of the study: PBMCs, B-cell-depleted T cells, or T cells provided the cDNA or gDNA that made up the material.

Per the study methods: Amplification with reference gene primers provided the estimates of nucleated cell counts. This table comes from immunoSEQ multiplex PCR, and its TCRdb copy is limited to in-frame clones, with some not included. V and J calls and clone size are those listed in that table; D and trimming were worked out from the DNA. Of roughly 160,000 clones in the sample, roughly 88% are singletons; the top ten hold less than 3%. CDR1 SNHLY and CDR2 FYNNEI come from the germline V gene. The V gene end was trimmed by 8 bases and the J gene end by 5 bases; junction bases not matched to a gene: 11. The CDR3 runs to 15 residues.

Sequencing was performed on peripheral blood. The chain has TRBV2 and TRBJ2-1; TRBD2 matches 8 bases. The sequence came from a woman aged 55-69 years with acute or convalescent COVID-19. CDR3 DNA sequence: TGTGCCAGCTGTGGGTCGGGGGGGCCTAACAATGAGCAGTTCTTC. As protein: CASCGSGGPNNEQFF.